The 4 T cell receptor beta chains reported below all come from one sample, sequenced in a study of tissue T cells after allogeneic stem cell transplantation. Some clones are missing from TCRdb's copy, which holds only in-frame ones; the method was immunoSEQ multiplex PCR. The sample shows approximately 47,000 clones, around 69% of them seen only once. Sequencing was done on a sample of sorted cells pooled from one or two spleens. These receptors originate from a pool of C57BL/6 mice in good health.

A word on this clone: Gene names are the mouse ones. The read halts 1 residue ahead of the CDR3 end, with the missing end drawn from the germline J gene. The chain employs TRBV13-3 and TRBJ2-2, with a tentative D call TRBD1 (6 bases). CDR3 length: 15 amino acids. The V gene lost 2 bases and the J gene lost 1 base, with 9 bases spanning the gap. CDR1 and CDR2 from the germline V gene are NNHDY and SYVADS. CDR3 bases read: TGTGCCAGCAGTGACCGGGACAAAAACACCGGGCAGCTCTAC. It encodes CASSDRDKNTGQLY. The entire CDR3 sequence reads CASSDRDKNTGQLYF.

On this clone: Gene names and germline match the mouse. The observed sequence ends 1 residue before the CDR3 terminus, with the missing tail filled in from the germline J gene. J is TRBJ2-7 and V is TRBV5, with D unclear. Trimming shortened V by 3 bases and J by 4 bases, and 7 bases separated the two germline ends. Looked up from germline, CDR1 is LGHNA and CDR2 is YNLKQL (reference sequence). CDR3 length: 12 residues. The CDR3 DNA, read in part, is TGTGCCAGCAGCCACAACGGATATGAACAGTAC. Translation gives CASSHNGYEQY. The full CDR3 sequence reads CASSHNGYEQYF.

To note about this clone: The gene names given are mouse names. The read halts 1 residue ahead of the CDR3 end, with the missing end drawn from the germline J gene. The rearrangement joins TRBV26 to TRBJ2-4; 8 bases line up with TRBD2. J was trimmed by 0 bases and V by 2 bases; bases with no gene match: 1. The CDR3 extends over 15 amino acids. The V gene's germline CDR1 is KGHPV and CDR2 FQNQEV (reference sequence). The CDR3 loop reads CASSLGGASQNTLYF. The DNA read from the CDR3 is TGTGCCAGCAGTCTGGGGGGGGCTAGTCAAAACACCTTGTAC.

Comments on this clone: Mouse gene names and germline throughout. The DNA ends 1 residue before the CDR3 does, and the rest of the CDR3 is filled in from the germline J gene. The same CDR3 also results from other DNA sequences found in this sample. This sequence joins TRBV3 and TRBJ1-1, with 7 positions matching TRBD1. The germline V gene has CDR1 SNHLY and CDR2 FYNGKV (reference sequence). V was pared by 1 base and J by 1 base, with 0 bases of the junction left unmatched. CDR3 length: 14 residues. The CDR3 is CASSLDRGNTEVFF. The CDR3 bases that were read are TGTGCCAGCAGCTTAGACAGGGGGAACACAGAAGTCTTC.